This TCR beta chain is drawn from a study of beta chain features in type 1 diabetes. Broader study findings: Shortening that was moderate but significant affected the TCRB CDR3s of Type 1 diabetes patients in all four CD4+ subsets.

The V gene's germline CDR1 is PRHDT and CDR2 FYEKMQ (reference sequence). This CDR3 is built from 16 residues. The J segment lost 10 bases and the V segment lost 5 bases, leaving 9 bases of the junction unmatched. Reverse transcription of all isolated RNA meant that expressed TCRB transcripts were sequenced. Approximately 3.6 million reads, on average, came from each naive, central memory and regulatory T cell sample. The assay was immunoSEQ multiplex PCR, and TCRdb's table has in-frame clones only and misses some. The sample has some 290,000 clones; roughly 24% are singletons. As concerns this clone: Its target is not known.

Sequencing was done on a sample of naive CD4+ T cells from blood. The chain links TRBV13 to TRBJ2-1; 15 positions match TRBD2. The receptor's source is a woman aged 30 to 39 with type 1 diabetes. The CDR3 is CASSPSWGLAGGEQFF. In DNA, the CDR3 is TGTGCCAGCAGCCCCAGCTGGGGACTAGCGGGAGGAGAGCAGTTCTTC.